These 9 T cell receptor beta chains share one sample of origin, sequenced in a study of T cell repertoires in cytomegalovirus infection. TCRdb itself ran the reads through MiXCR, one entry per CDR3 protein. Of under 300,000 distinct CDR3 sequences listed, roughly an eighth are singletons. Sequencing was performed on PBMCs. The receptor source for this set is a human donor in good health (CMV status not recorded). Some clones in this sample may be carry-over from other donors' samples.

At least ten counts were recorded for this clonotype. The chain is built from TRBV7-2 and TRBJ2-3; no reliable D call. CDR1 and CDR2 from the germline V gene are SGHTA and FQGNSA. Trimming stripped 1 base from V and 0 bases from J, with 2 bases between. The CDR3 is 13 amino acids. The CDR3 nucleotides are TGTGCCAGCAGCTTAGACAGCACAGATACGCAGTATTTT. Amino acid sequence: CASSLDSTDTQYF.

This clonotype was recorded a few times. V is TRBV7-9 and J is TRBJ2-7; 7 bases are shared with TRBD1. There are 13 residues in the CDR3. Unmatched junction bases numbered 10, after V lost 8 bases and J lost 6 bases. Germline CDR1 and CDR2: SEHNR and FQNEAQ (reference sequence). Written as DNA, the CDR3 is TGTGCCAGCGGAGGAACAGGGGCAGGCGAGCAGTACTTC. Encoded protein: CASGGTGAGEQYF. Full variable domain (missing parts from reference TRBV7-9 and TRBJ2-7): DTGVSQNPRHKITKRGQNVTFRCDPISEHNRLYWYRQTLGQGPEFLTYFQNEAQLEKSRLLSDRFSAERPKGSFSTLEIQRTEQGDSAMYLCASGGTGAGEQYFGPGTRLTVT.

This clonotype was detected a few times. The V gene is TRBV28, the J gene TRBJ2-2, with TRBD2 identical over 11 bases. The germline gives CDR1 MDHEN, CDR2 SYDVKM. The CDR3 is 15 residues long. J was trimmed by 7 bases and V by 10 bases; bases with no gene match: 11. The CDR3 DNA reads as TGTGCCATCGGACTAGCGGGCGTAACAAACGGGGAGCTGTTTTTT. Residues: CAIGLAGVTNGELFF.

This clonotype turned up a few times. The gene calls are TRBV9 and TRBJ2-2, with a possible D match to TRBD2 (6 bases). The CDR3 totals 15 residues. Germline-derived CDR1 and CDR2 are SGDLS and YYNGEE. V lost 1 base and J 3 bases, leaving 10 bases between the germline ends. The CDR3: CASSVWGGDTGELFF. The DNA for the CDR3 is TGTGCCAGCAGCGTATGGGGAGGAGACACCGGGGAGCTGTTTTTT.

This clonotype was observed a few times. The chain uses TRBV11-2 and TRBJ2-7; 12 bases fit TRBD2. With V trimmed by 5 bases and J by 4 bases, 6 bases remained unmatched. This CDR3 region has 15 residues. Germline V CDR1 and CDR2: SGHAT, FQNNGV. In nucleotides, the CDR3 is TGTGCCAGCAGCCTCACCGGGACTAGCGGGTACGAGCAGTACTTC. Amino acids: CASSLTGTSGYEQYF.

At least ten counts were recorded for this clonotype. This chain joins TRBV7-8 and TRBJ2-2; 7 bases fit TRBD1. The ends lost 7 bases at V and 4 bases at J; junction bases unmatched: 9. The CDR3 consists of 15 residues. Germline V CDR1 and CDR2: SGHVS, FQNEAQ. The CDR3 DNA is TGTGCCAGCACCTACAGGGGCCGAGGCACCGGGGAGCTGTTTTTT. This encodes CASTYRGRGTGELFF.

The table lists this clonotype with many counts. CDR3 sequence: CASSFSDQGYGYTF. DNA for the CDR3: TGTGCCAGCAGTTTCTCAGACCAGGGCTATGGCTACACCTTC. The V gene is TRBV28, the J gene TRBJ1-2, with D tentatively TRBD1 (5 bases). The CDR3 extends over 14 amino acids. Germline CDR1 MDHEN, CDR2 SYDVKM. Between the trimmed V and J ends, which lost 3 bases and 4 bases, there was a span of 12 bases.

Only a few counts were recorded for this clonotype. The chain carries TRBV5-6 and TRBJ2-2; the D is unclear. This CDR3 is built from 12 residues. CDR1 and CDR2 (germline): SGHDT, YYEEEE. Between the trimmed V and J ends, which lost 5 bases and 3 bases, there was a span of 5 bases. For the CDR3, the DNA is TGTGCCAGCAGGGTCCACACCGGGGAGCTGTTTTTT. As protein: CASRVHTGELFF.

The V call is TRBV4-3, the J call TRBJ2-5; 14 nucleotides match TRBD2. Germline V gene lookup returns CDR1 LGHNA and CDR2 YSLEER. The CDR3 loop spans 17 amino acids. J gave up 2 bases and V 3 bases, and 5 bases lay outside the gene matches. The CDR3 protein is CASSQGLAGVLQETQYF. CDR3 nucleotide sequence: TGCGCCAGCAGCCAGGGACTAGCGGGGGTGCTACAAGAGACCCAGTACTTC.